These 2 T cell receptor beta chains originate from one sample sequenced in a study of T cells in Graves' hyperthyroidism and ophthalmopathy. The CDR3 regions of TCR beta were amplified from RNA transcripts. The primer set for the first-round RT-PCR of the TCR CDR3 was HTBI. Using its own MiXCR run on the multiplex PCR reads, TCRdb lists one record per CDR3 protein. This table has 250,000 to 300,000 distinct CDR3 sequences, roughly 20% appearing once. Sequences were obtained from blood. The source of these receptors is a man aged 45-65 years with Graves' ophthalmopathy.

This clonotype has ten or more counts. The rearrangement uses TRBV11-1 and TRBJ2-7; D might be TRBD1 or TRBD2, each matching 6 bases. Trimming took 4 bases from V and 5 from J, leaving 18 bases between them. The CDR3 has 15 residues. Germline V gene sequence: CDR1 SGHAT, CDR2 FQDESV (reference sequence). As DNA, the CDR3 is TGTGCCAGCAGCTATTTAGGGGGGCAAATCAACGAGCAGTACTTC. It specifies CASSYLGGQINEQYF.

This clonotype has a count of ten or more. The chain carries TRBV6-1 and TRBJ2-7; perhaps TRBD2 as D (6 bases). The V gene's germline CDR1 is MNHNS and CDR2 SASEGT. V lost 0 bases, J lost 0 bases, and 15 bases lay in between. The CDR3 is 17 amino acids. This chain's CDR3 is CASSEAYSPGSSYEQYF. The CDR3, as DNA: TGTGCCAGCAGTGAAGCCTACAGCCCCGGGAGCTCCTACGAGCAGTACTTC.